This TCR beta chain was sequenced during a study of blood T cells in healthy people across ages. This clonotype has only a few counts. The authors extracted at least 6 micrograms of total RNA per sample. Alongside a J-beta primer mix, a sample-barcoded 5' primer served in a second PCR lasting about 7 to 11 cycles. One entry per CDR3 protein, called by TCRdb with MiXCR from the 5' RACE reads. The sample includes 1.5 million to 2 million distinct CDR3 sequences, about 31% of them seen just once. The CDR3 sequence is 14 residues long. V gave up 5 bases and J gave up 6 bases, with 14 bases separating them. Germline CDR1 reads MGHRA; CDR2 reads YSYEKL.

This receptor was taken from a woman aged 25-40 years in good health. The sample comprised blood. The V call is TRBV4-1, the J call TRBJ2-1; the D gene is possibly TRBD2 (6 bases). The CDR3 region is CASSELGTFNEQFF. DNA of the CDR3: TGCGCCAGCAGCGAACTCGGGACTTTCAATGAGCAGTTCTTC.